This TCR beta chain appears in the sequencing data of a study of TIL therapy for anti-PD-1-resistant metastatic lung cancer. Study at large: Tumor harvest preceded PD-1/PD-L1 blockade, followed by nivolumab treatment.

This CDR3 contains 15 residues. Germline trimming cut 5 bases from V and 7 bases from J; bases unmatched to any gene: 14. CDR1 and CDR2 from the germline V gene are MNHEY and SMNVEV (reference sequence). The libraries were made with immunoSEQ v3. The table came from immunoSEQ multiplex PCR; TCRdb's copy has only in-frame clones and leaves some out. This table has some 32,000 clones, 74% appearing once. The time point: pre-treatment sample, taken before nivolumab and TIL therapy. This chain joins TRBV27 and TRBJ2-7, with 7 bases that match TRBD1. The sequences come from blood, collected at baseline. The source is a woman between 30 and 85 years old with non-small cell lung cancer. CDR3 region: CASSPGTAPTGEQYF. CDR3 DNA: TGTGCCAGCAGTCCCGGGACAGCCCCTACTGGGGAGCAGTACTTC.